Below, 17 T cell receptor beta chains from the same sample are listed, as sequenced in a study of blood T cell repertoires in COVID-19. Some clones are missing from TCRdb's copy, which holds only in-frame ones; the method was immunoSEQ multiplex PCR. The sample holds 220,000 or so clones, around 80% seen once. The sample consisted of peripheral blood. The receptors come from a woman in her 70s with acute or convalescent COVID-19.

This clone showed up just once. The rearrangement links TRBV18 to TRBJ2-1, with D unclear. Germline V lookup: CDR1 KGHSH, CDR2 LQKENI. V lost 0 bases and J lost 5, with 8 bases in between. The CDR3 totals 14 residues. CDR3 sequence reads: CASSPPLADNEQFF. Here the CDR3 DNA reads TGTGCCAGCTCACCACCCCTTGCGGACAATGAGCAGTTCTTC.

The chain joins TRBV6-7 to TRBJ1-1; TRBD1 agrees at 7 bases. TRBV6-7 is reported as an ORF; its role is uncertain. The V and J ends lost 2 bases and 0 bases, in that order; junction bases with no gene match: 6. The CDR3 is 16 amino acids. CDR3 region: CASSYKTGRVNTEAFF. The CDR3 bases are TGTGCCAGCAGTTACAAGACAGGGAGAGTGAACACTGAAGCTTTCTTT.

The J gene is TRBJ1-1, the V gene TRBV7-9; weak D call: TRBD1 (5 bases). The CDR3 is made up of 14 amino acids. Germline V lookup: CDR1 SEHNR, CDR2 FQNEAQ (reference sequence). Trimming left V 7 bases short and J 5 bases short, with 17 bases between. CDR3: CASTRIGEETEAFF. CDR3 coding DNA: TGTGCCAGCACCCGAATAGGGGAGGAAACTGAAGCTTTCTTT.

The rearrangement links TRBV6-6 to TRBJ2-1, with 8 positions matching TRBD2. This CDR3 has 16 residues. The ends lost 6 bases at V and 8 bases at J; junction bases unmatched: 15. Germline values: CDR1 MNHNY, CDR2 SVGAGI (reference sequence). The CDR3 reads CASRGTLSGGPDEQFF. The CDR3 DNA reads TGTGCCAGCAGGGGTACCCTATCGGGAGGGCCGGATGAGCAGTTCTTC.

The V gene is TRBV4-1, the J gene TRBJ2-1; TRBD1 matches 7 bases. From germline, CDR1 is MGHRA and CDR2 YSYEKL. Trimming at V came to 1 base and at J to 5 bases, leaving 2 bases not matched to a gene. This CDR3 has 14 residues. For the CDR3, the DNA is TGCGCCAGCAGCCAAGCGACAGGGAACAATGAGCAGTTCTTC. Translation gives CASSQATGNNEQFF.

This chain joins TRBV29-1 and TRBJ1-4, with D tentatively TRBD1 (5 bases). There are 13 residues in the CDR3. Looked up from germline, CDR1 is SQVTM and CDR2 is ANQGSEA. V was cut by 0 bases and J by 8 bases, with 10 bases left in between. The CDR3 coding sequence is TGCAGCGTTGAAGAGGGGTCAGGGGAAAAACTGTTTTTT. Translated: CSVEEGSGEKLFF.

V is TRBV30 and J is TRBJ2-2, with D possibly matching TRBD1 (7 bases). Germline CDR1 GTSNPN, CDR2 SVGIG (reference sequence). Deletions cut 5 bases from V and 4 bases from J, with 17 bases between. There are 15 residues in the CDR3. The CDR3 nucleotides read TGTGCCTGGTCACCAGGGGGGCAGGGCACCGGGGAGCTGTTTTTT. This sequence encodes CAWSPGGQGTGELFF.

V is TRBV7-6 and J is TRBJ2-5; the D gene is possibly TRBD2 (6 bases). This CDR3 contains 16 residues. Trimming stripped 4 bases from V and 0 bases from J, with 15 bases between. From germline, CDR1 is SGHVS and CDR2 FNYEAQ. CDR3 nucleotide sequence: TGTGCCAGCAGCTCCATAGGCGGGGCGGACCAAGAGACCCAGTACTTC. This codes for CASSSIGGADQETQYF.

The chain combines TRBV27 with TRBJ2-3, with D tentatively TRBD2 (6 bases). There are 15 residues in the CDR3. Trimming left V 2 bases short and J 3 bases short, with 12 bases between. Germline V gene data show CDR1 as MNHEY and CDR2 as SMNVEV (reference sequence). CDR3 amino acids: CASSLNGRGTDTQYF. As DNA, the CDR3 is TGTGCCAGCAGTTTAAACGGGAGAGGTACAGATACGCAGTATTTT.

The chain combines TRBV27 with TRBJ2-3; weak D call: TRBD1 (5 bases). The germline V gene encodes CDR1 MNHEY and CDR2 SMNVEV (reference sequence). The CDR3 contains 14 residues. The V end lost 6 bases, the J end lost 0 bases, and 10 bases lay between the germline ends. The chain's CDR3 is CASRTTASTDTQYF. The CDR3 DNA reads TGTGCCAGCAGAACGACAGCTAGCACAGATACGCAGTATTTT.

This clone was detected a few times. The chain uses TRBV28 and TRBJ1-2; 8 bases fit TRBD1. V trimming: 4 bases; J trimming: 4 bases; junction bases outside the gene matches: 14. This CDR3 comprises 17 residues. CDR1 MDHEN and CDR2 SYDVKM come from the germline V gene. The DNA of the CDR3 is TGTGCCAGCAGTTCCCCGGGACAGGTCTCTGCGGGCTATGGCTACACCTTC. As protein: CASSSPGQVSAGYGYTF.

This clone has a handful of counts. This chain links TRBV4-1 with TRBJ2-1, with 10 bases that match TRBD2. The CDR3 extends over 16 amino acids. The V segment lost 0 bases and the J segment 5 bases; nucleotides outside the gene matches: 4. CDR1 MGHRA and CDR2 YSYEKL come from the germline V gene. Written as DNA, the CDR3 is TGCGCCAGCAGCCAAGATAGGACTAGCGGTAACAATGAGCAGTTCTTC. Translating gives CASSQDRTSGNNEQFF.

The chain carries TRBV7-8 and TRBJ2-2; 10 bases match TRBD1. CDR1 and CDR2 (germline): SGHVS, FQNEAQ. The trim removed 3 bases at V and 6 bases at J, leaving 7 bases unmatched. This CDR3 has 16 amino acids. CDR3 in amino acids: CASSLRTGGNAGELFF. In nucleotides, the CDR3 is TGTGCCAGCAGCTTGCGGACAGGGGGTAACGCCGGGGAGCTGTTTTTT.

The chain employs TRBV24-1 and TRBJ1-2; 11 nucleotides match TRBD1. Germline V gives CDR1 KGHDR, CDR2 SFDVKD. The CDR3 has 15 amino acids. The trim removed 5 bases at V and 4 bases at J, leaving 5 bases unmatched. CDR3 residues: CATSAWTGGFYGYTF. In nucleotides, the CDR3 is TGTGCCACCAGTGCCTGGACAGGGGGCTTCTATGGCTACACCTTC.

The chain combines TRBV7-9 with TRBJ1-1, with D hard to call. This CDR3 is 11 amino acids long. Germline V gene sequence: CDR1 SEHNR, CDR2 FQNEAQ (reference sequence). Trimming removed 7 bases at V and 9 bases at J, with 12 bases between. The chain's CDR3 is CASNQAYKAFF. Written as DNA, the CDR3 is TGTGCCAGCAACCAAGCGTATAAAGCTTTCTTT.

This sequence joins TRBV28 and TRBJ1-2; D possibly corresponds to TRBD1 (6 bases). Trimming shortened V by 2 bases and J by 4 bases, and 14 bases separated the two germline ends. Germline V gene lookup returns CDR1 MDHEN and CDR2 SYDVKM. The CDR3 consists of 15 residues. CDR3 in amino acids: CASSLHTGNLYGYTF. In DNA form, the CDR3 reads TGTGCCAGCAGTTTACATACAGGGAACCTCTATGGCTACACCTTC.

The chain carries TRBV7-2 and TRBJ2-3; the match to TRBD2 covers 13 bases. Per germline, CDR1 SGHTA and CDR2 FQGNSA. The CDR3 covers 19 residues. Trimming took 2 bases from V and 2 from J; bases not matched to a gene: 10. In DNA form, the CDR3 reads TGTGCCAGCAGCTTAAGTCTTGTGACTAGCGGGAGGACCACAGATACGCAGTATTTT. Translated: CASSLSLVTSGRTTDTQYF.